A selection of T cell receptor beta chains follows, all from one sample in a study of cytomegalovirus exposure and HLA in healthy donors. Sequencing was performed with immunoSEQ multiplex PCR; in TCRdb, only in-frame clones are kept and a portion is missing. In the table there are roughly 260,000 clones, 80% to 90% of which are singletons. Input material: PBMCs. All receptors derive from a middle-aged woman in good health and CMV-seropositive. The CDR3 runs from the conserved cysteine through the conserved F or W. The D gene is left open where the match is weak. The size of a clone is reported for some rows only, either as once, few or many, or as a class for expanded clones.

CASSLAVGFTDTQYF,TGTGCCAGCAGCTTAGCGGTCGGGTTCACAGATACGCAGTATTTT,few,TRBJ2-3,NA,TRBV7-9
CASSQATTTPGELFF,TGCGCCAGCAGCCAAGCGACCACTACCCCCGGGGAGCTGTTTTTT,NA,TRBJ2-2,NA,TRBV4-3
CASSQVGSSYEQYF,TGCGCCAGCAGCCAAGTGGGGAGCTCCTACGAGCAGTACTTC,NA,TRBJ2-7,NA,TRBV4-3
CASGPGQGVEAFF,TGTGCTAGTGGTCCGGGACAGGGGGTTGAAGCTTTCTTT,once,TRBJ1-1,TRBD1,TRBV12-5
CASSLSGGAQTNEKLFF,TGTGCCAGCAGTTTATCCGGGGGGGCGCAGACTAATGAAAAACTGTTTTTT,NA,TRBJ1-4,NA,TRBV27
CAISESTGGENTEAFF,TGTGCCATCAGTGAGTCGACAGGGGGCGAGAACACTGAAGCTTTCTTT,NA,TRBJ1-1,TRBD1,TRBV10-3
CASKTEQGSYEQYF,TGTGCCAGCAAGACTGAACAGGGGAGCTACGAGCAGTACTTC,NA,TRBJ2-7,TRBD1,TRBV7-8
CASTSGGLMNTEAFF,TGTGCCAGCACGTCAGGGGGTCTTATGAACACTGAAGCTTTCTTT,NA,TRBJ1-1,TRBD1,TRBV28
CASRSTSGSYEQYF,TGTGCCAGCAGAAGCACTAGCGGCTCCTACGAGCAGTACTTC,NA,TRBJ2-7,TRBD2,TRBV6-5
CASSQEDRVYGYTF,TGCGCCAGCAGCCAAGAGGACAGGGTCTATGGCTACACCTTC,NA,TRBJ1-2,TRBD1,TRBV4-3
CASSLVAASSYNEQFF,TGTGCCAGCAGCTTAGTAGCGGCTAGCTCCTACAATGAGCAGTTCTTC,NA,TRBJ2-1,NA,TRBV11-3
CASSPHPGTGLAGGPYNEQFF,TGTGCCAGCAGCCCTCATCCGGGGACAGGGCTAGCGGGAGGGCCCTACAATGAGCAGTTCTTC,NA,TRBJ2-1,TRBD2,TRBV7-3
CASGLSGNTQYF,TGTGCTAGTGGTTTGTCGGGAAATACGCAGTATTTT,NA,TRBJ2-3,NA,TRBV12-5
CASRGSTTGELFF,TGTGCCAGTCGTGGGAGTACCACCGGGGAGCTGTTTTTT,once,TRBJ2-2,NA,TRBV19
CASSLITSRKNIQYF,TGTGCCAGCAGCTTGATCACTAGCAGGAAAAACATTCAGTACTTC,NA,TRBJ2-4,NA,TRBV5-6
CASSRVEGTYEQYF,TGTGCCAGCAGCCGAGTTGAGGGAACCTACGAGCAGTACTTC,NA,TRBJ2-7,NA,TRBV5-4
CASRLAGGSFYEQYF,TGTGCCAGCAGATTAGCGGGAGGGAGTTTCTACGAGCAGTACTTC,few,TRBJ2-7,TRBD2,TRBV27
CASSYQDTQYF,TGTGCCAGCAGCTATCAAGATACGCAGTATTTT,NA,TRBJ2-3,NA,TRBV11-3
CASSEGQAPNQPQHF,TGTGCCAGCAGTGAAGGGCAGGCTCCAAATCAGCCCCAGCATTTT,NA,TRBJ1-5,NA,TRBV2
CASSNTGGSSYEQYF,TGTGCCAGCAGTAACACAGGGGGAAGCTCCTACGAGCAGTACTTC,NA,TRBJ2-7,TRBD1,TRBV6-1
CASSMQGAGYNEQFF,TGTGCCAGTAGTATGCAGGGGGCAGGCTACAATGAGCAGTTCTTC,NA,TRBJ2-1,TRBD1,TRBV19
CASSLGGPRSNQPQHF,TGTGCCAGCAGCTTGGGTGGGCCTCGGAGCAATCAGCCCCAGCATTTT,NA,TRBJ1-5,NA,TRBV5-6
CASSQTAVLSGNTIYF,TGTGCCAGCAGCCAGACAGCCGTACTCTCTGGAAACACCATATATTTT,NA,TRBJ1-3,NA,TRBV5-6
CASSMAGFQETQYF,TGTGCCAGTAGTATGGCAGGATTCCAAGAGACCCAGTACTTC,NA,TRBJ2-5,NA,TRBV19
CSVAGVNTEAFF,TGCAGCGTTGCAGGGGTGAACACTGAAGCTTTCTTT,NA,TRBJ1-1,NA,TRBV29-1
CASSPRDSTYEQYF,TGTGCCAGCTCACCAAGGGACAGCACCTACGAGCAGTACTTC,NA,TRBJ2-7,TRBD1,TRBV18
CASSGTSGTYNEQFF,TGTGCCAGCAGCGGGACTAGCGGGACCTACAATGAGCAGTTCTTC,NA,TRBJ2-1,TRBD2,TRBV9
CATSREWFRTGGNEQYF,TGTGCCACCAGCAGAGAGTGGTTCAGGACAGGGGGGAACGAGCAGTACTTC,NA,TRBJ2-7,TRBD1,TRBV15
CASSLSPTGYYGYTF,TGTGCCAGCAGCTTATCCCCGACAGGGTACTATGGCTACACCTTC,once,TRBJ1-2,TRBD1,TRBV7-3
CASRRTGQSPYEQYF,TGTGCCAGCAGAAGGACAGGGCAAAGTCCCTACGAGCAGTACTTC,NA,TRBJ2-7,TRBD1,TRBV7-9
CASSVDARGNTEAFF,TGTGCCAGCAGCGTAGATGCCAGGGGCAACACTGAAGCTTTCTTT,NA,TRBJ1-1,NA,TRBV9
CASSLGLTPSSYNEQFF,TGTGCCAGCAGCCTCGGGTTGACCCCCTCCTCCTACAATGAGCAGTTCTTC,NA,TRBJ2-1,NA,TRBV11-3
CSVGWALGEQYF,TGCAGCGTTGGGTGGGCCTTGGGCGAGCAGTACTTC,NA,TRBJ2-7,NA,TRBV29-1
CAISESHSGRAANTGELFF,TGTGCCATCAGTGAGTCGCATAGCGGGAGGGCGGCGAACACCGGGGAGCTGTTTTTT,NA,TRBJ2-2,TRBD2,TRBV10-3
CASSSPRPLAAAFF,TGTGCCAGCAGTTCCCCACGCCCCCTAGCTGCAGCTTTCTTT,NA,TRBJ1-1,NA,TRBV28
CASSSWTDEAFF,TGTGCCAGTAGTTCGTGGACAGATGAAGCTTTCTTT,NA,TRBJ1-1,NA,TRBV19
CASSLALDSGEKLFF,TGCGCCAGCAGCTTGGCCCTCGATTCAGGCGAAAAACTGTTTTTT,NA,TRBJ1-4,NA,TRBV5-1
CASSLRIGLAGLDTQYF,TGTGCCAGCAGCTTAAGAATTGGACTAGCGGGATTGGATACGCAGTATTTT,NA,TRBJ2-3,TRBD2,TRBV7-2
CATRGLAGGPYEQYF,TGTGCCACCAGGGGACTAGCGGGAGGGCCTTACGAGCAGTACTTC,NA,TRBJ2-7,TRBD2,TRBV28
CSVAYSRTLSTDTQYF,TGCAGCGTTGCTTATTCTAGGACACTCAGCACAGATACGCAGTATTTT,few,TRBJ2-3,NA,TRBV29-1
CASSSGPGTQHF,TGTGCCAGCAGCTCCGGCCCAGGGACCCAGCATTTT,NA,TRBJ1-5,NA,TRBV7-9
CASSYSWQGNEKLFF,TGTGCCAGCAGTTACTCGTGGCAGGGTAATGAAAAACTGTTTTTT,NA,TRBJ1-4,NA,TRBV6-5
CASSSEGGQPQHF,TGTGCCAGCAGCTCGGAGGGCGGTCAGCCCCAGCATTTT,NA,TRBJ1-5,NA,TRBV7-3
CASSEDRYGYTF,TGTGCCAGCAGTGAAGATCGTTATGGCTACACCTTC,NA,TRBJ1-2,NA,TRBV6-1
CASSIIDSYEQYF,TGTGCCAGTAGTATCATAGACTCCTACGAGCAGTACTTC,NA,TRBJ2-7,NA,TRBV19
CASTPRDSSYNEQFF,TGTGCCAGCACACCCCGGGACAGTTCCTACAATGAGCAGTTCTTC,NA,TRBJ2-1,TRBD1,TRBV6-5
CASSESGSYEQYF,TGTGCCAGCAGCGAATCAGGGTCCTACGAGCAGTACTTC,NA,TRBJ2-7,NA,TRBV5-4
CASSVGQGTDGYTF,TGCGCCAGCAGCGTTGGACAGGGGACGGATGGCTACACCTTC,NA,TRBJ1-2,TRBD1,TRBV5-1
CAWGVRETQYF,TGTGCCTGGGGAGTTCGGGAGACCCAGTACTTC,NA,TRBJ2-5,NA,TRBV30
CASSLPTGPYGYTF,TGTGCCAGCAGCTTACCGACAGGACCCTATGGCTACACCTTC,NA,TRBJ1-2,NA,TRBV7-9
CASSPLGGTEKNIQYF,TGTGCCAGCAGCCCGCTAGGGGGAACGGAGAAAAACATTCAGTACTTC,NA,TRBJ2-4,NA,TRBV5-6
CASSVRAGGAWEQFF,TGTGCCAGCAGCGTACGGGCAGGGGGCGCGTGGGAGCAGTTCTTC,NA,TRBJ2-1,TRBD1,TRBV9
CASSLTSGRVDGELFF,TGTGCCAGCAGCCTCACTAGCGGGAGGGTCGACGGGGAGCTGTTTTTT,NA,TRBJ2-2,TRBD2,TRBV7-2